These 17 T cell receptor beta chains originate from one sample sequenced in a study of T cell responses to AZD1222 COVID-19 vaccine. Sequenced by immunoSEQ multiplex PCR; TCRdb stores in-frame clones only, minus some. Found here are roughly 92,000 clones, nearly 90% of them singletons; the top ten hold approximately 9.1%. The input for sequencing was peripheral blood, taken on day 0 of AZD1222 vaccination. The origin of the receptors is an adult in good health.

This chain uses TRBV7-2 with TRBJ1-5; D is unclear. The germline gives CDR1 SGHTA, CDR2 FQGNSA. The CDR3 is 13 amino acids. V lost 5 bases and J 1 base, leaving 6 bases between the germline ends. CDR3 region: CASSTRSNQPQHF. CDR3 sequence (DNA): TGTGCCAGCAGCACCAGGAGCAATCAGCCCCAGCATTTT.

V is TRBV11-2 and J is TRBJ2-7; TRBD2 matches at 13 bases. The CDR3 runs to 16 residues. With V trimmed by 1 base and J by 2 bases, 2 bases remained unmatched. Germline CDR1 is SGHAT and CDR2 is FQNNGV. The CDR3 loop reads CASSLGGTSGAYEQYF. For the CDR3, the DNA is TGTGCCAGCAGCTTAGGGGGGACTAGCGGGGCCTACGAGCAGTACTTC.

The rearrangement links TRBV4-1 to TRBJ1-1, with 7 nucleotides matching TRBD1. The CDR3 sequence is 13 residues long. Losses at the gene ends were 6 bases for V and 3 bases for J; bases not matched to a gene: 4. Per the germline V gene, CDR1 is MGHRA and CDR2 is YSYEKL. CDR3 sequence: CASRTGQDTEAFF. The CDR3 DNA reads TGCGCCAGCAGGACCGGACAGGACACTGAAGCTTTCTTT.

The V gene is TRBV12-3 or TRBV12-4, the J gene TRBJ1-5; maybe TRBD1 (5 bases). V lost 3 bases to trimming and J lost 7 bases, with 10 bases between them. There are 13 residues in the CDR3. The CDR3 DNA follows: TGTGCCAGCAGTTTGAGCCAGGGCCAGCCCCAGCATTTT. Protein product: CASSLSQGQPQHF.

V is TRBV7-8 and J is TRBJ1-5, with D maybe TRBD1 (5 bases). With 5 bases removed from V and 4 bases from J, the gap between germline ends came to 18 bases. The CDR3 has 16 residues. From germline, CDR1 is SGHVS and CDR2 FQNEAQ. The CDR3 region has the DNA TGTGCCAGCAGCAAAACCTCGGGGGGGTTAAATCAGCCCCAGCATTTT. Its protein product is CASSKTSGGLNQPQHF.

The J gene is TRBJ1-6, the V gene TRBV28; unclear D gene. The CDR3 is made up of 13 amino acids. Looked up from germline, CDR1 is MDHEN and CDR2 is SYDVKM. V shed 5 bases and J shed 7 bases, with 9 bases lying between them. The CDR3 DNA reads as TGTGCCAGCAGTACGACAAGGAATTCACCCCTCCACTTT. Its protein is CASSTTRNSPLHF.

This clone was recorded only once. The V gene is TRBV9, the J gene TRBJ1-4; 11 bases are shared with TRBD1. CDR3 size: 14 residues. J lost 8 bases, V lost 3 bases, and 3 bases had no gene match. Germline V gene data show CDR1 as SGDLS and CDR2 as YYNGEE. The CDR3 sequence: CASSAGQGGEKLFF. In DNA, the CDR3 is TGTGCCAGCAGCGCGGGACAGGGGGGCGAAAAACTGTTTTTT.

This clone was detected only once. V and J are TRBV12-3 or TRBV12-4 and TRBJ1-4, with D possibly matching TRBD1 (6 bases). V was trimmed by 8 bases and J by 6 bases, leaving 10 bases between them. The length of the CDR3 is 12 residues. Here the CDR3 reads CASSGGHEKLFF. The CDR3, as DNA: TGTGCCAGCTCTGGGGGCCATGAAAAACTGTTTTTT.

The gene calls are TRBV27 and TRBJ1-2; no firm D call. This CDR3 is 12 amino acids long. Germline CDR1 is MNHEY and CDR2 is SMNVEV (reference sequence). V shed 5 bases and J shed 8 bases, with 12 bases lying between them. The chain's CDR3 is CASSPGRRGYTF. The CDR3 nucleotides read TGTGCCAGCAGTCCGGGTCGTCGGGGCTACACCTTC.

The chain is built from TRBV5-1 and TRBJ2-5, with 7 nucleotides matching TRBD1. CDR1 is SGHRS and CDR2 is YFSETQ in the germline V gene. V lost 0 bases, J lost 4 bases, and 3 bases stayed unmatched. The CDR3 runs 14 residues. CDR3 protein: CASSLGQGRETQYF. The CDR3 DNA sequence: TGCGCCAGCAGCTTGGGACAGGGTAGAGAGACCCAGTACTTC.

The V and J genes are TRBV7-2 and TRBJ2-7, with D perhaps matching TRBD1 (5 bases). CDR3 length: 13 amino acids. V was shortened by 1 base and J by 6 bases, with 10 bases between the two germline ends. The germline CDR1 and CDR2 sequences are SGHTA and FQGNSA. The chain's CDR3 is CASSLVGVGEQYF. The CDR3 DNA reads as TGTGCCAGCAGCTTAGTAGGGGTGGGCGAGCAGTACTTC.

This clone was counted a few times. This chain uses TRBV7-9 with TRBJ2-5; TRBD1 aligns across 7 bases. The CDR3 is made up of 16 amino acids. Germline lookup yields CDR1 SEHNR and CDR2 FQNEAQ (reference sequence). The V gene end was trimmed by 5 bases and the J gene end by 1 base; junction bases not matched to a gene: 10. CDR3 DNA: TGTGCCAGCAGCCCACCGACAGGGTGGGTCCAAGAGACCCAGTACTTC. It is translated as CASSPPTGWVQETQYF.

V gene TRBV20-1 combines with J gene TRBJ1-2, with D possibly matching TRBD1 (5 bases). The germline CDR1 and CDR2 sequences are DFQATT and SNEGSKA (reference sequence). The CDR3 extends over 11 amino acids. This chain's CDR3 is CSGRGYYGYTF. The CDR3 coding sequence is TGCAGCGGACGGGGGTATTATGGCTACACCTTC.

DNA of the CDR3: TGTGCCAGCAGCCTTACCCCTAGGTCTGGGGACGGGCAGCCCCAGCATTTT. It codes for CASSLTPRSGDGQPQHF. The rearrangement uses TRBV11-2 and TRBJ1-5; a possible D gene is TRBD1 (5 bases). Trimming shortened V by 5 bases and J by 7 bases, and 24 bases separated the two germline ends. The CDR3 contains 17 residues. Germline assignment: CDR1 SGHAT and CDR2 FQNNGV.

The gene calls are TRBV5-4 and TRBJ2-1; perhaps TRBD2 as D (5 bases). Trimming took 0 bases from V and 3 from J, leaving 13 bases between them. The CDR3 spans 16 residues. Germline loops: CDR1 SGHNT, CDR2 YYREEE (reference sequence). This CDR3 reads CASSLAGRALYNEQFF. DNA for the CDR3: TGTGCCAGCAGCTTGGCCGGGCGGGCCCTCTACAATGAGCAGTTCTTC.

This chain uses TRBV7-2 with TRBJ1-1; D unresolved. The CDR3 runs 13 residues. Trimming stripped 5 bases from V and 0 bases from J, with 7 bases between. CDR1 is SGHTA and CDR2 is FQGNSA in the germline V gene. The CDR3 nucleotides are TGTGCCAGCAGCGCCGGGATGAACACTGAAGCTTTCTTT. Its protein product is CASSAGMNTEAFF.

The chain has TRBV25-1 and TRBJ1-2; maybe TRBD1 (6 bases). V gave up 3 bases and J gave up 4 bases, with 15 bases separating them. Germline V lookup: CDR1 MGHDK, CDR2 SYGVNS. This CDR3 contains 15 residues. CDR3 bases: TGTGCCAGCAGTGACGACAGGTCCCTCGTCTATGGCTACACCTTC. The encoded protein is CASSDDRSLVYGYTF.